The next 31 T cell receptor beta chains were all read from a single sample in a study of T cells in Graves' hyperthyroidism and ophthalmopathy. The source material, RNA transcripts, was used to amplify TCR beta CDR3 regions. Initially, a first-round RT-PCR of the TCR CDR3 employed the HTBI primer set. MiXCR, applied by TCRdb to the multiplex PCR reads, yields one record per CDR3 protein. This sample carries 400,000 or so distinct CDR3 sequences, approximately 14% of them seen once, and the ten largest clones take roughly 21%. Sequenced: blood. The receptor source for this set is a woman aged 30 to 39 with Graves' ophthalmopathy.

This clonotype has at least ten counts. V is TRBV3-1 and J is TRBJ2-7; D is ambiguous. V lost 4 bases, J lost 1 base, and 11 bases lay in between. The germline V gene encodes CDR1 LGHDT and CDR2 YNNKEL (reference sequence). This CDR3 has 14 amino acids. CDR3: CASSLHSLSYEQYF. CDR3 in DNA: TGTGCCAGCAGCCTCCATAGTTTATCCTACGAGCAGTACTTC.

V usage is TRBV11-2 and J usage is TRBJ2-1, with TRBD2 matching over 11 bases. Germline V CDR1 and CDR2: SGHAT, FQNNGV. CDR3 length: 17 amino acids. Trimming cost V 4 bases and J 2 bases; bases outside gene matches: 7. CDR3 nucleotide sequence: TGTGCCAGCAGCTCTTTAGCGGGGGGGCGCGCCTACAATGAGCAGTTCTTC. Its translation is CASSSLAGGRAYNEQFF.

About this clonotype itself: This may be a read error: a much more frequent sequence differs by one nucleotide. CDR3 sequence reads: CASSDRGPNYGYTF. In nucleotides, the CDR3 is TGTGCCAGCAGCGACCGGGGCCCCAACTATGGCTACACCTTC. This chain joins TRBV7-8 and TRBJ1-2; a possible D gene is TRBD1 (5 bases). Germline loops: CDR1 SGHVS, CDR2 FQNEAQ. The CDR3 sequence is 14 residues long. Trimming shortened V by 5 bases and J by 2 bases, and 12 bases separated the two germline ends.

This clonotype was seen at least ten times. The gene calls are TRBV6-1 and TRBJ1-5; the D gene is possibly TRBD1 (6 bases). Trimming left V 6 bases short and J 0 bases short, with 12 bases between. This CDR3 spans 15 amino acids. CDR1 MNHNS and CDR2 SASEGT come from the germline V gene. CDR3 region: CASRGTYFSNQPQHF. CDR3 bases: TGTGCCAGCAGAGGGACATATTTTAGCAATCAGCCCCAGCATTTT.

This clonotype was counted between two and nine times. The V call is TRBV19, the J call TRBJ1-5; the D is unclear. The CDR3 sequence is 15 residues long. In germline, CDR1 is LNHDA, CDR2 SQIVND (reference sequence). V shed 3 bases and J shed 2 bases, with 11 bases lying between them. The CDR3 protein is CASSIGPGGNQPQHF. CDR3 sequence (DNA): TGTGCCAGTAGTATCGGACCGGGTGGCAATCAGCCCCAGCATTTT.

This clonotype was seen repeatedly, ten times or more. The V call is TRBV28, the J call TRBJ2-1; 12 positions agree with TRBD2. Losses at the gene ends were 3 bases for V and 11 bases for J; bases not matched to a gene: 5. The CDR3 loop spans 14 amino acids. Per germline, CDR1 MDHEN and CDR2 SYDVKM. DNA for the CDR3: TGTGCCAGCAGTTTTAGGCTAGCGGGGGGGCAGCAGTTCTTC. This codes for CASSFRLAGGQQFF.

This clonotype was found many times. V gene TRBV7-6 combines with J gene TRBJ1-5; D possibly corresponds to TRBD1 (6 bases). Germline V gives CDR1 SGHVS, CDR2 FNYEAQ. The CDR3 spans 16 residues. Between the trimmed V and J ends, which lost 5 bases and 2 bases, there was a span of 16 bases. The CDR3 DNA follows: TGTGCCAGCAGCGCTAGGGGGGGAGTGGGCAATCAGCCCCAGCATTTT. Encoded protein: CASSARGGVGNQPQHF.

This clonotype was counted between two and nine times. One junction end does not reproduce the germline sequence, and a read error may be involved. This chain uses TRBV9 with TRBJ2-7, with no clear D. This CDR3 is built from 14 residues. Germline V gene sequence: CDR1 SGDLS, CDR2 YYNGEE. In DNA, the CDR3 is TGTGCCCGCAGCGTCCGTGTGGGATCCTACGAGCAGTACTTC. Translation gives CARSVRVGSYEQYF.

This clonotype was picked up many times. This sequence joins TRBV3-1 and TRBJ1-3; TRBD1 aligns across 7 bases. This CDR3 comprises 14 residues. V dropped 7 bases and J dropped 0; count of bases not matched to a gene: 3. CDR1 and CDR2 from the germline V gene are LGHDT and YNNKEL (reference sequence). The CDR3 reads CASTGTDSGNTIYF. The CDR3 nucleotides are TGTGCCAGCACTGGGACAGACTCTGGAAACACCATATATTTT.

This clonotype was counted ten times or more. This chain uses TRBV13 with TRBJ2-4, with 15 bases matching TRBD2. J gave up 3 bases and V 3 bases, and 6 bases lay outside the gene matches. The CDR3 consists of 18 residues. Looked up from germline, CDR1 is PRHDT and CDR2 is FYEKMQ (reference sequence). CDR3 nucleotide sequence: TGTGCCAGCAGCTTCCGGACTAGCGGGGGGGGTGGCAAAAACATTCAGTACTTC. Its translation: CASSFRTSGGGGKNIQYF.

Concerning this clonotype: Here the CDR3 omits its conserved ending phenylalanine or tryptophan, so a read error is the likely source. The CDR3 reads CASSLGVVSQAEAFL. The CDR3 region has the DNA TGTGCCAGCAGCTTGGGGGTCGTGTCTCAGGCTGAAGCTTTCCTT. The gene calls are TRBV5-4 and TRBJ1-1; D gene ambiguous. The germline gives CDR1 SGHNT, CDR2 YYREEE (reference sequence). V lost 0 bases, J lost 6 bases, and 15 bases lay in between. The CDR3 runs 15 residues.

This clonotype was detected ten times or more. The chain recombines TRBV9 with TRBJ2-1; 7 positions agree with TRBD1. CDR1 is SGDLS and CDR2 is YYNGEE in the germline V gene. The V gene end was trimmed by 3 bases and the J gene end by 2 bases; junction bases not matched to a gene: 11. This CDR3 spans 17 amino acids. CDR3 DNA: TGTGCCAGCAGCGCCCCACAGGGGCTAGGCACCTACAATGAGCAGTTCTTC. Residues: CASSAPQGLGTYNEQFF. Together with reference TRBV9 and TRBJ2-1, the CDR3 gives the full variable domain: DSGVTQTPKHLITATGQRVTLRCSPRSGDLSVYWYQQSLDQGLQFLIQYYNGEERAKGNILERFSAQQFPDLHSELNLSSLELGDSALYFCASSAPQGLGTYNEQFFGPGTRLTVL.

This clonotype was counted at least ten times. The chain is built from TRBV2 and TRBJ1-5; D not resolved. The CDR3 contains 14 residues. V lost 6 bases to trimming and J lost 7 bases, with 16 bases between them. Germline V gene sequence: CDR1 SNHLY, CDR2 FYNNEI. The CDR3 loop is CASSGERVGQPQHF. In DNA, the CDR3 is TGTGCCAGCAGCGGGGAGAGGGTAGGCCAGCCCCAGCATTTT.

This clonotype was detected ten times or more. The chain joins TRBV20-1 to TRBJ1-1; D unclear. Germline-derived CDR1 and CDR2 are DFQATT and SNEGSKA (reference sequence). This CDR3 contains 12 residues. V was pared by 4 bases and J by 6 bases, with 12 bases between. The CDR3 loop reads CSATQTGAEAFF. CDR3 DNA sequence: TGCAGTGCTACCCAAACCGGCGCTGAAGCTTTCTTT.

J is TRBJ1-2 and V is TRBV7-2, with 7 bases matching TRBD1. V shed 4 bases and J 4 bases; nucleotides not matched to a gene: 6. CDR1 and CDR2 (germline): SGHTA, FQGNSA. This CDR3 spans 14 amino acids. CDR3 protein: CASSSGAGGYGYTF. The CDR3 bases are TGTGCCAGCAGCTCGGGGGCAGGGGGCTATGGCTACACCTTC.

The CDR3 DNA reads as TGTGCCAGCAGCCCGCCCCCATTGGATAACACCGGGGAGCTGTTTTTT. This sequence encodes CASSPPPLDNTGELFF. The V gene is TRBV9, the J gene TRBJ2-2; D not resolved. The CDR3 totals 16 residues. The ends were cut back, 4 bases at V and 2 bases at J, with 15 bases in the middle. Germline values: CDR1 SGDLS, CDR2 YYNGEE.

This clonotype was seen a few times. J is TRBJ2-7 and V is TRBV27; 7 bases line up with TRBD1. The germline CDR1 and CDR2 sequences are MNHEY and SMNVEV (reference sequence). The ends lost 7 bases at V and 4 bases at J; junction bases unmatched: 4. The CDR3 is 12 residues long. CDR3 coding DNA: TGTGCCAGCAAACAGGGGAGTTACGAGCAGTACTTC. Protein sequence: CASKQGSYEQYF.

This clonotype came up a few times. This sequence joins TRBV4-1 and TRBJ2-1; D possibly corresponds to TRBD2 (5 bases). The CDR3 has 15 amino acids. The germline CDR1 and CDR2 sequences are MGHRA and YSYEKL. V was pared by 3 bases and J by 3 bases, with 12 bases between. The CDR3 spells CASSHANGVYNEQFF. The DNA for the CDR3 is TGCGCCAGCAGCCATGCAAACGGGGTCTACAATGAGCAGTTCTTC.

The genes are TRBV28 and TRBJ1-5; the D is unclear. CDR3 length: 12 amino acids. The germline V gene encodes CDR1 MDHEN and CDR2 SYDVKM. V was shortened by 3 bases and J by 5 bases, with 5 bases between the two germline ends. CDR3 nucleotide sequence: TGTGCCAGCAGTTTGAACGATCAGCCCCAGCATTTT. Amino acid sequence: CASSLNDQPQHF.

In its sample, this clonotype was seen many times. The CDR3, as DNA: TGTGCCTGGAGGCGGACTAGCGGGGGCTACAATGAGCAGTTCTTC. Translating gives CAWRRTSGGYNEQFF. The chain has TRBV30 and TRBJ2-1; 13 bases line up with TRBD2. This CDR3 is 15 amino acids long. Germline CDR1 reads GTSNPN; CDR2 reads SVGIG (reference sequence). The V gene end was trimmed by 3 bases and the J gene end by 3 bases; junction bases not matched to a gene: 2.

A word on this clonotype: A much larger clone sits a single nucleotide away, making a read error possible. The rearrangement uses TRBV29-1 and TRBJ1-1, with D maybe TRBD1 (6 bases). V was clipped by 8 bases and J by 7 bases, with 17 bases between them. CDR1 is SQVTM and CDR2 is ANQGSEA in the germline V gene. The CDR3 has 12 amino acids. CDR3 sequence: CSLGRGGLEAFF. For the CDR3, the DNA is TGCAGCCTTGGCAGGGGAGGGCTTGAAGCTTTCTTT.

This clonotype has ten or more counts. The chain joins TRBV27 to TRBJ2-7, with D hard to call. The CDR3 loop spans 14 amino acids. Looked up from germline, CDR1 is MNHEY and CDR2 is SMNVEV (reference sequence). The V gene lost 3 bases and the J gene lost 4 bases, with 13 bases spanning the gap. In DNA, the CDR3 is TGTGCCAGCAGTTTCAACGGGCTTCGATACGAGCAGTACTTC. Residues: CASSFNGLRYEQYF.

The rearrangement links TRBV27 to TRBJ1-2; tentatively, D is TRBD1 (6 bases). This CDR3 is built from 14 residues. Trimming cost V 4 bases and J 2 bases, with 11 bases left between them. Germline lookup yields CDR1 MNHEY and CDR2 SMNVEV (reference sequence). The CDR3 bases are TGTGCCAGCAGTTCTCAAACAGGGAACTATGGCTACACCTTC. As protein: CASSSQTGNYGYTF.

This clonotype was counted many times. The chain recombines TRBV30 with TRBJ1-1; no clear D gene. The V end was cut by 2 bases, the J end by 3 bases, with 10 bases between. The CDR3 is made up of 13 amino acids. The germline gives CDR1 GTSNPN, CDR2 SVGIG (reference sequence). CDR3 sequence: CAWSPQWDTEAFF. Here the CDR3 DNA reads TGTGCCTGGAGTCCCCAATGGGACACTGAAGCTTTCTTT.

This clonotype came up many times. The chain carries TRBV29-1 and TRBJ2-2; the D is unclear. The CDR3 is 14 amino acids. V lost 0 bases to trimming and J lost 6 bases, with 11 bases between them. CDR1 is SQVTM, CDR2 ANQGSEA, per germline. Written as DNA, the CDR3 is TGCAGCGTTGAAGATCGTAGGACCCCCGGGGAGCTGTTTTTT. It specifies CSVEDRRTPGELFF.

The chain links TRBV15 to TRBJ2-3; weak D call: TRBD2 (6 bases). The germline V gene encodes CDR1 LNHNV and CDR2 YYDKDF (reference sequence). The V gene lost 5 bases and the J gene lost 2 bases, with 11 bases spanning the gap. This CDR3 region has 14 residues. In DNA, the CDR3 is TGTGCCACCAGCGGGCGGGACTTCACAGATACGCAGTATTTT. Translated: CATSGRDFTDTQYF.

This clonotype has ten or more counts. V gene TRBV20-1 combines with J gene TRBJ2-1; 12 nucleotides align to TRBD2. The CDR3 spans 15 residues. Germline V gene data show CDR1 as DFQATT and CDR2 as SNEGSKA (reference sequence). V trimming: 3 bases; J trimming: 4 bases; junction bases outside the gene matches: 4. CDR3 sequence: CSARPLAGGYNEQFF. The CDR3 DNA sequence: TGCAGTGCTAGGCCTCTAGCGGGGGGGTACAATGAGCAGTTCTTC.

A word on this clonotype: A much larger clone differs by one base, so this may be a read error. The chain employs TRBV11-2 and TRBJ2-1, with a tentative D call TRBD1 (6 bases). Germline assignment: CDR1 SGHAT and CDR2 FQNNGV. This CDR3 comprises 13 residues. The CDR3: CANSLDPGEEQFF. CDR3 nucleotides: TGTGCCAACAGCTTAGATCCAGGGGAGGAGCAGTTCTTC.

This clonotype was recorded at least ten times. This chain connects TRBV5-5 to TRBJ2-2; D possibly corresponds to TRBD2 (6 bases). Germline V lookup: CDR1 SGHKS, CDR2 YYEKEE (reference sequence). The CDR3 covers 13 residues. With 1 base removed from V and 6 bases from J, the gap between germline ends came to 7 bases. CDR3 residues: CASSLWGAGELFF. CDR3 sequence (DNA): TGTGCCAGCAGCTTGTGGGGGGCCGGGGAGCTGTTTTTT. The whole variable domain, filled in from reference TRBV5-5 and TRBJ2-2, reads DAGVTQSPTHLIKTRGQQVTLRCSPISGHKSVSWYQQVLGQGPQFIFQYYEKEERGRGNFPDRFSARQFPNYSSELNVNALLLGDSALYLCASSLWGAGELFFGEGSRLTVL.

This clonotype was seen many times. The CDR3 bases are TGTGCCAGCAGCCCCCCCGGGGGGCAGGGCACAGATACGCAGTATTTT. This encodes CASSPPGGQGTDTQYF. This rearrangement joins TRBV9 to TRBJ2-3, with D maybe TRBD2 (7 bases). V was clipped by 4 bases and J by 1 base, with 16 bases between them. The CDR3 has 16 residues. Per the germline V gene, CDR1 is SGDLS and CDR2 is YYNGEE.

This clonotype was observed at least ten times. The rearrangement uses TRBV13 and TRBJ1-1; D remains ambiguous. The V end was cut by 6 bases, the J end by 0 bases, with 14 bases between. The CDR3 covers 15 residues. Germline CDR1 and CDR2: PRHDT and FYEKMQ (reference sequence). The CDR3 reads CASRQMGRVNTEAFF. The CDR3 DNA reads as TGTGCCAGCAGACAAATGGGGAGGGTGAACACTGAAGCTTTCTTT.